A few counts support the clone carrying this TCR beta chain. Its antigen is unknown. This could be a read error, since a much larger clone is one nucleotide away. The PBMCs were sourced from fresh peripheral blood (10 ml). The CDR3 spans 16 residues. CDR1 is MDHEN and CDR2 is SYDVKM in the germline V gene. Amplification yielded TCR beta CDR3 regions, with RNA transcripts as the source. In the first-round RT-PCR of the TCR CDR3, the HTBI primer set was used. TCRdb called the multiplex PCR reads again in MiXCR, with one record for every CDR3 protein. Of around 340,000 distinct CDR3 sequences listed, 18% are singletons. These data originate in a study of T cells in Graves' hyperthyroidism and ophthalmopathy. On the study more broadly: The blood sample was taken at first diagnosis, before treatment began. The study, taken as a whole, reports: Ophthalmopathy got predicted by the model a median roughly 6.1 months before its onset. Also found in blood were most expanded thyroid clonotypes above 0.001.

The specimen was blood. The chain uses TRBV28 and TRBJ2-7, with 12 bases aligning to TRBD2. The receptor was isolated from a woman aged 50 to 60 with Graves' hyperthyroidism. The CDR3, as DNA: TGTGCCTGCAGTCCAATACTAGCGGGAGGAAAGTACGAGCAGTACTTC. This encodes CACSPILAGGKYEQYF. Drawing the rest from reference TRBV28 and TRBJ2-7, the complete variable domain is DVKVTQSSRYLVKRTGEKVFLECVQDMDHENMFWYRQDPGLGLRLIYFSYDVKMKEKGDIPEGYSVSREKKERFSLILESASTNQTSMYLCACSPILAGGKYEQYFGPGTRLTVT.